This T cell receptor beta chain derives from a study of control samples from healthy donors and cancer patients. Assay used: immunoSEQ multiplex PCR; TCRdb lists only in-frame clones, some missing. The sample holds 200,000 to 250,000 clones; roughly 94% are singletons and the top ten take approximately 1.6%. The receptor was derived from a man aged 45-65 years in good health. Sequencing was done on a sample of blood.

CDR3 protein: CASSSRRSEAFF. The DNA of the CDR3 is TGTGCCAGCAGTTCCCGACGGAGCGAAGCTTTCTTT. The genes are TRBV28 and TRBJ1-1; D is ambiguous. CDR3 length: 12 residues. The V gene's germline CDR1 is MDHEN and CDR2 SYDVKM. V dropped 4 bases and J dropped 8 bases, with 11 bases sitting between them.